These 19 T cell receptor beta chains were sequenced from one sample in a study of CD8 T cells in ankylosing spondylitis. TCRdb called the 5' RACE reads again in MiXCR, with one record for every CDR3 protein. The sample has hundreds of thousands of distinct CDR3 sequences, roughly 8.2% seen once. The sequencing sample was made of blood, either unsorted or a sorted T cell fraction (not recorded which). The receptors derive from a female donor with ankylosing spondylitis or in good health (not recorded which).

This clonotype was counted at least ten times. The chain carries TRBV20-1 and TRBJ2-7; 7 nucleotides align to TRBD2. V lost 2 bases, J lost 5 bases, and 12 bases stayed unmatched. CDR1 is DFQATT and CDR2 is SNEGSKA in the germline V gene (reference sequence). The CDR3 has 15 residues. The CDR3 is CSARTLGGRADEQYF. As DNA, the CDR3 is TGCAGTGCTAGAACTCTGGGAGGGAGGGCTGACGAGCAGTACTTC.

This chain uses TRBV5-5 with TRBJ2-5; D unclear. The CDR3 length is 17 residues. Between the trimmed V and J ends, which lost 0 bases and 2 bases, there was a span of 17 bases. The V gene's germline CDR1 is SGHKS and CDR2 YYEKEE (reference sequence). CDR3 DNA: TGTGCCAGCAGCTTGGGAGCAATAGGTGGCTTTCAAGAGACCCAGTACTTC. This sequence encodes CASSLGAIGGFQETQYF.

This clonotype was observed at least ten times. The chain recombines TRBV4-3 with TRBJ2-1; D unclear. CDR1 and CDR2 (germline): LGHNA, YSLEER. CDR3 length: 15 residues. V lost 9 bases, J lost 0 bases, and 15 bases lay in between. Written as DNA, the CDR3 is TGCGCCAGTGACATAGGGCTGAGCTCCTACAATGAGCAGTTCTTC. Translated: CASDIGLSSYNEQFF.

This chain links TRBV4-3 with TRBJ2-1; D could derive from TRBD1 or TRBD2 (6 bases each). This CDR3 is 15 amino acids long. Trimming removed 0 bases at V and 5 bases at J, with 11 bases between. Germline V gene data show CDR1 as LGHNA and CDR2 as YSLEER. The CDR3 DNA is TGCGCCAGCAGCCAAGATGGGGGGCGGAACAATGAGCAGTTCTTC. This encodes CASSQDGGRNNEQFF.

This clonotype was recorded at least ten times. The rearrangement uses TRBV7-2 and TRBJ2-1; 12 bases are a match to TRBD2. Germline V gene lookup returns CDR1 SGHTA and CDR2 FQGNSA. V trimming: 1 base; J trimming: 6 bases; junction bases outside the gene matches: 7. The CDR3 extends over 17 amino acids. This chain's CDR3 is CASSLVLAGGGSNEQFF. As DNA, the CDR3 is TGTGCCAGCAGCTTAGTCCTAGCGGGAGGGGGGAGCAATGAGCAGTTCTTC.

This clonotype was observed many times. The rearrangement uses TRBV7-9 and TRBJ1-5; 9 bases align to TRBD1. Germline V gene sequence: CDR1 SEHNR, CDR2 FQNEAQ (reference sequence). The CDR3 extends over 13 amino acids. V was pared by 5 bases and J by 5 bases, with 1 base of the junction left unmatched. The CDR3 sequence is CASSDRGDQPQHF. CDR3 nucleotides: TGTGCCAGCAGCGACAGGGGGGATCAGCCCCAGCATTTT. Variable domain in full (rest from reference TRBV7-9 and TRBJ1-5): DTGVSQNPRHKITKRGQNVTFRCDPISEHNRLYWYRQTLGQGPEFLTYFQNEAQLEKSRLLSDRFSAERPKGSFSTLEIQRTEQGDSAMYLCASSDRGDQPQHFGDGTRLSIL.

Ten or more counts support this clonotype. DNA for the CDR3: TGTGCCAGCAGCTCCCAACTAGCGGGAGTTTACAATGAGCAGTTCTTC. Residues: CASSSQLAGVYNEQFF. V is TRBV21-1 and J is TRBJ2-1; the table assigns TRBD2, which was not confirmed against the DNA. TRBV21-1 is flagged as a pseudogene. The CDR3 extends over 16 amino acids.

This clonotype showed up many times. The chain is built from TRBV4-2 and TRBJ1-1, with TRBD1 matching 7 bases. CDR3 length: 16 amino acids. Germline trimming cut 3 bases from V and 3 bases from J; bases unmatched to any gene: 10. Germline CDR1 reads LGHNA; CDR2 reads YNFKEQ. In DNA form, the CDR3 reads TGTGCCAGCAGCCAGACAGGGCGCATGGATGACACTGAAGCTTTCTTT. Residues: CASSQTGRMDDTEAFF.

This clonotype appeared many times. The J gene is TRBJ2-2, the V gene TRBV27; maybe TRBD2 (5 bases). The CDR3 sequence is 15 residues long. From germline, CDR1 is MNHEY and CDR2 SMNVEV (reference sequence). Trimming pared 0 bases from V and 4 bases from J, leaving 9 bases between. CDR3 DNA: TGTGCCAGCAGTTTATCGCGGGCGGGCACCGGGGAGCTGTTTTTT. It specifies CASSLSRAGTGELFF.

This clonotype was seen at least ten times. The chain is built from TRBV18 and TRBJ1-5; tentatively, D is TRBD1 (5 bases). Trimming took 4 bases from V and 1 from J, leaving 11 bases between them. Germline-derived CDR1 and CDR2 are KGHSH and LQKENI. CDR3 length: 15 residues. As DNA, the CDR3 is TGTGCCAGCTCACTCTACGGGGCCAGCAATCAGCCCCAGCATTTT. It codes for CASSLYGASNQPQHF.

This clonotype was counted many times. J is TRBJ2-3 and V is TRBV29-1, with 11 bases lining up with TRBD2. V was pared by 5 bases and J by 7 bases, with 2 bases of the junction left unmatched. CDR1 and CDR2 from the germline V gene are SQVTM and ANQGSEA. CDR3 length: 12 amino acids. CDR3 in DNA: TGCAGCGTTCGACTAGCGGGGCATACGCAGTATTTT. This translates into CSVRLAGHTQYF.

The table lists this clonotype with many counts. The genes are TRBV7-2 and TRBJ2-5; 13 bases are a match to TRBD2. The CDR3 runs 15 residues. CDR1 is SGHTA and CDR2 is FQGNSA in the germline V gene. V shed 5 bases, J shed 5 bases, and the junction held 5 bases outside the gene matches. DNA of the CDR3: TGTGCCAGCAGCACTAGCGGGAGGGACGAGGAGACCCAGTACTTC. Its translation is CASSTSGRDEETQYF. Complete variable domain (other parts from reference TRBV7-2 and TRBJ2-5): GAGVSQSPSNKVTEKGKDVELRCDPISGHTALYWYRQSLGQGLEFLIYFQGNSAPDKSGLPSDRFSAERTGGSVSTLTIQRTQQEDSAVYLCASSTSGRDEETQYFGPGTRLLVL.

The chain has TRBV7-6 and TRBJ2-1; possible D gene TRBD2, 6 bases. V dropped 0 bases and J dropped 7 bases, with 16 bases sitting between them. CDR3 length: 16 amino acids. Germline V gene sequence: CDR1 SGHVS, CDR2 FNYEAQ. The CDR3 sequence is CASSLAKGGKENEQFF. The CDR3 DNA is TGTGCCAGCAGCTTAGCGAAGGGCGGGAAGGAGAATGAGCAGTTCTTC.

This clonotype was observed many times. The rearrangement uses TRBV12-3 or TRBV12-4 and TRBJ1-2; D is unclear. Trimming cost V 0 bases and J 8 bases, with 10 bases left between them. The CDR3 extends over 13 amino acids. CDR3 sequence reads: CASSLAEGLGYTF. In DNA, the CDR3 is TGTGCCAGCAGTTTAGCGGAAGGGTTGGGCTACACCTTC.

This clonotype was found many times. The J gene is TRBJ2-7, the V gene TRBV18; D may be TRBD1 (5 bases). This CDR3 has 14 residues. In germline, CDR1 is KGHSH, CDR2 LQKENI. V was cut by 2 bases and J by 5 bases, with 13 bases left in between. The chain's CDR3 is CASSPWAGPDEQYF. In DNA, the CDR3 is TGTGCCAGCTCACCATGGGCAGGGCCCGACGAGCAGTACTTC.

At least ten counts were recorded for this clonotype. The V call is TRBV9, the J call TRBJ1-2; D is perhaps TRBD1 (5 bases). The V gene lost 0 bases and the J gene lost 8 bases, with 11 bases spanning the gap. This CDR3 is 13 amino acids long. Germline V gives CDR1 SGDLS, CDR2 YYNGEE. The CDR3 spells CASSVVGRDGYTF. The CDR3 DNA reads as TGTGCCAGCAGCGTAGTGGGCAGGGACGGCTACACCTTC.

A single count supports this clonotype. The CDR3 protein is CAWSVGPGSQHF. The CDR3 DNA reads as TGTGCCTGGAGTGTAGGACCCGGTTCTCAGCATTTT. The chain carries TRBV30 and TRBJ1-5; D unresolved. This CDR3 has 12 residues. V was shortened by 0 bases and J by 13 bases, with 13 bases between the two germline ends. Germline values: CDR1 GTSNPN, CDR2 SVGIG (reference sequence).

This clonotype was recorded many times. The J gene is TRBJ2-7, the V gene TRBV28; D is possibly TRBD1 (5 bases). Germline V lookup: CDR1 MDHEN, CDR2 SYDVKM. The CDR3 runs to 14 residues. V was shortened by 8 bases and J by 0 bases, with 14 bases between the two germline ends. The CDR3, as DNA: TGTGCCAGCGGCTATGACAGACGCTCCTACGAGCAGTACTTC. This translates into CASGYDRRSYEQYF.

This clonotype has a count of ten or more. The CDR3: CASSYPTSGRSTDTQYF. The DNA of the CDR3 is TGTGCCAGCAGTTACCCGACTAGCGGGAGGAGCACAGATACGCAGTATTTT. V usage is TRBV6-2 or TRBV6-3 and J usage is TRBJ2-3; 13 nucleotides agree with TRBD2. Germline V CDR1 and CDR2: MNHEY, SVGEGT. Germline trimming cut 2 bases from V and 0 bases from J; bases unmatched to any gene: 2. This CDR3 region has 17 residues.